In its sample, the clone carrying this T cell receptor (beta chain) was seen many times. The target antigen is unknown. The blood RNA (from unsorted whole blood) was obtained, and germline DNA was also extracted. The sample is drawn from a study of tumor-infiltrating lymphocytes in primary liver carcinoma. Across the whole study: Resecting the tumor surgically was how the patients' primary liver carcinoma was treated. The neoplasms were of stage T1-T3 N0M0, with dimensions of about 4 to 11 cm across. Study-wide results and caveats: For tumor-adjacent and tumor-blood pairs, overlap was less than that seen for tumor region pairs.

A primer matching the constant region was used to make TCR beta cDNA from 500 ng of total RNA. Three nested multiplex PCR rounds, a slightly modified ARM-PCR, produced the libraries for TCR beta. TRBV1-TRBV30 forward and Cbeta reverse primers drove the first two approximately 10-cycle rounds. TCRdb independently ran MiXCR on the multiplex PCR reads; one entry per CDR3 protein. This sample has 300,000 to 400,000 distinct CDR3 sequences, with approximately 65% found just once. Germline assignment: CDR1 WSHSY and CDR2 SAAADI. The CDR3 is made up of 15 amino acids. V was pared by 4 bases and J by 7 bases, with 19 bases between.

This chain links TRBV10-2 with TRBJ2-5, with no clear D. The sequencing sample was made of peripheral blood. The origin of this receptor is a man aged 40-50 years with primary liver carcinoma and hepatitis B virus infection. CDR3 residues: CASSGTENSVGTQYF. The CDR3 DNA is TGCGCCAGCAGTGGGACCGAGAACTCAGTGGGGACCCAGTACTTC.